The following is a T cell receptor (beta chain) sequence with its context. What it recognizes is unknown. These data originate in a study of vaccination effects on CD4 cells after COVID-19. Whole-study findings and limits: Clones induced by infection and by vaccine showed marked clonal contraction late after vaccination. Healthy vaccinees showed cross-reactivity with common cold coronaviruses in only 1 of 255 vaccine-induced clones.

TCRdb's table, derived via immunoSEQ multiplex PCR, lists solely in-frame clones and lacks some. The sample contains roughly 42,000 clones, approximately 80% of which appear only once. Antigen-specific CD4+ T cells were expanded with viral peptide pools in the ViraFEST assay before sequencing. After roughly eleven days in culture, the CD4+ T cells were isolated. Testing of the vaccine recipients showed negative nucleocapsid antibodies and no prior SARS-CoV-2 infection. Days 3 and 7 were when half the medium was replaced with IL-2 medium. Germline V gene data show CDR1 as MDHEN and CDR2 as SYDVKM. The CDR3 spans 14 residues. V lost 6 bases, J lost 0 bases, and 6 bases lay in between.

The specimen was CD4+ T cells from PBMCs cultured with HCoV-NL63 spike peptides, collected before COVID-19 vaccination. This sequence originates from a human donor who received a COVID-19 vaccine. V gene TRBV28 combines with J gene TRBJ2-6; the D is unclear. The CDR3 DNA is TGTGCCAGCAGGGAAGCCTCTGGGGCCAACGTCCTGACTTTC. Protein sequence: CASREASGANVLTF.